The 2 T cell receptor beta chains listed next were all sequenced from one sample in a study of radiotherapy plus CTLA-4 blockade in lung cancer. The method was immunoSEQ multiplex PCR; TCRdb's version includes in-frame clones alone and lacks a portion of them. The repertoire holds roughly 44,000 clones, with nearly 90% as singletons. This sample comprised peripheral blood, obtained from a patient treated with radiotherapy plus ipilimumab. The receptors derive from a human donor with non-small cell lung cancer whose response to radiotherapy plus ipilimumab could not be evaluated.

The chain's CDR3 is CASSTVTRAGRETQYF. The DNA of the CDR3 is TGTGCCAGCAGCACGGTAACCAGGGCAGGCCGGGAGACCCAGTACTTC. The V and J genes are TRBV7-2 and TRBJ2-5; tentative D call: TRBD1 (5 bases). Trimming took off 5 bases at V and 5 bases at J, with 21 bases between the two ends. Germline CDR1 and CDR2: SGHTA and FQGNSA. The CDR3 has 16 amino acids. Supplemented by reference TRBV7-2 and TRBJ2-5, the full variable domain reads GAGVSQSPSNKVTEKGKDVELRCDPISGHTALYWYRQSLGQGLEFLIYFQGNSAPDKSGLPSDRFSAERTGGSVSTLTIQRTQQEDSAVYLCASSTVTRAGRETQYFGPGTRLLVL.

The count of this clone is one. This rearrangement joins TRBV11-2 to TRBJ2-7; D is uncertain. The V gene lost 2 bases and the J gene lost 0 bases, with 8 bases spanning the gap. Looked up from germline, CDR1 is SGHAT and CDR2 is FQNNGV. The CDR3 is made up of 14 amino acids. CDR3 sequence (DNA): TGTGCCAGCAGCTTACCGACAAACTCCTACGAGCAGTACTTC. As protein: CASSLPTNSYEQYF.